Presented here are 19 T cell receptor beta chains from one specimen sequenced in a study of blood T cell repertoires in COVID-19. Method: immunoSEQ multiplex PCR; TCRdb's copy keeps in-frame clones and lacks some. The sample has about 120,000 clones, 82% seen once; the top ten hold roughly 7.9%. Sequencing was performed on peripheral blood. The source of these receptors is a man aged 65 to 79 with acute or convalescent COVID-19.

The CDR3 region is CASSFITSGGIYNEQFF. Here the CDR3 DNA reads TGTGCCAGCAGTTTTATAACTAGCGGGGGGATCTACAATGAGCAGTTCTTC. The chain carries TRBV28 and TRBJ2-1; 12 bases fit TRBD2. The CDR3 is 17 amino acids. J lost 3 bases, V lost 3 bases, and 6 bases had no gene match. Germline CDR1 and CDR2: MDHEN and SYDVKM.

CDR3: CASSYGDRGLSGANVLTF. Written as DNA, the CDR3 is TGTGCCAGCAGCTACGGGGACAGGGGCCTCTCTGGGGCCAACGTCCTGACTTTC. V is TRBV9 and J is TRBJ2-6; 10 bases map to TRBD1. The CDR3 has 18 residues. V lost 4 bases to trimming and J lost 0 bases; unmatched junction nucleotides: 7. Looked up from germline, CDR1 is SGDLS and CDR2 is YYNGEE.

The CDR3 sequence is CASSLAGTGSGNTIYF. The CDR3 coding sequence is TGTGCCAGCAGCTTGGCCGGGACAGGGTCTGGAAACACCATATATTTT. V is TRBV5-4 and J is TRBJ1-3; TRBD1 matches at 9 bases. The CDR3 has 16 amino acids. Germline V gene lookup returns CDR1 SGHNT and CDR2 YYREEE (reference sequence). The V gene end was trimmed by 0 bases and the J gene end by 1 base; junction bases not matched to a gene: 2.

The V gene is TRBV19, the J gene TRBJ2-4; perhaps TRBD2 as D (7 bases). The germline V and J ends were trimmed by 1 base and 3 bases, with 13 bases remaining between them. The CDR3 spans 16 residues. Germline CDR1 LNHDA, CDR2 SQIVND (reference sequence). The CDR3 DNA is TGTGCCAGTAGTATAGTGGGAGGGGGTAACAAAAACATTCAGTACTTC. Protein product: CASSIVGGGNKNIQYF.

The rearrangement uses TRBV28 and TRBJ1-3; D call uncertain. Trimming removed 5 bases from V and 1 base from J, with 12 bases in between. Germline V gene lookup returns CDR1 MDHEN and CDR2 SYDVKM. This CDR3 is built from 15 residues. The CDR3 reads CASSDNLGSGNTIYF. The CDR3 DNA follows: TGTGCCAGCAGTGACAATTTGGGTTCTGGAAACACCATATATTTT.

The V and J genes are TRBV11-2 and TRBJ1-6, with D perhaps matching TRBD1 (6 bases). The CDR3 consists of 14 residues. Trimming stripped 5 bases from V and 8 bases from J, with 13 bases between. The germline gives CDR1 SGHAT, CDR2 FQNNGV. The CDR3 DNA follows: TGTGCCAGCAGCCCCTCCCCAGGGGATTCACCCCTCCACTTT. It yields the protein CASSPSPGDSPLHF.

This clone was picked up a small number of times. The CDR3 here is CASSLVSPNEQFF. The CDR3 region has the DNA TGTGCCAGCAGTTTAGTATCCCCCAATGAGCAGTTCTTC. The chain carries TRBV28 and TRBJ2-1; D not certain. The CDR3 sequence is 13 residues long. Trimming pared 2 bases from V and 6 bases from J, leaving 8 bases between. Germline V gene data show CDR1 as MDHEN and CDR2 as SYDVKM.

The rearrangement joins TRBV28 to TRBJ2-5; 8 bases are shared with TRBD2. The ends lost 2 bases at V and 7 bases at J; junction bases unmatched: 9. Germline values: CDR1 MDHEN, CDR2 SYDVKM. This CDR3 comprises 15 residues. The CDR3, as DNA: TGTGCCAGCAGTTTACTAGGGAGTAGCGGGGCGACCCAGTACTTC. Encoded protein: CASSLLGSSGATQYF.

V is TRBV9 and J is TRBJ1-1; TRBD1 agrees at 8 bases. Trimming removed 2 bases from V and 1 base from J; junction bases left unmatched: 7. CDR3 size: 16 residues. The germline V gene encodes CDR1 SGDLS and CDR2 YYNGEE. CDR3 DNA sequence: TGTGCCAGCAGCGTCACGGGACAGGCCGAGAACACTGAAGCTTTCTTT. It translates to CASSVTGQAENTEAFF. The full variable domain, in which reference TRBV9 and TRBJ1-1 provide the parts outside the CDR3, is DSGVTQTPKHLITATGQRVTLRCSPRSGDLSVYWYQQSLDQGLQFLIQYYNGEERAKGNILERFSAQQFPDLHSELNLSSLELGDSALYFCASSVTGQAENTEAFFGQGTRLTVV.

The chain recombines TRBV6-5 with TRBJ2-2, with D possibly matching TRBD2 (5 bases). V was pared by 5 bases and J by 5 bases, with 9 bases between. CDR1 is MNHEY and CDR2 is SVGAGI in the germline V gene. This CDR3 comprises 13 residues. The CDR3 coding sequence is TGTGCCAGCAGTCGGACTGGGACCGGGGAGCTGTTTTTT. Protein product: CASSRTGTGELFF.

V is TRBV9 and J is TRBJ2-2; D gene ambiguous. Trimming shortened V by 1 base and J by 1 base, and 8 bases separated the two germline ends. This CDR3 is built from 15 residues. Germline CDR1 SGDLS, CDR2 YYNGEE. The CDR3 reads CASSVTSVNTGELFF. The CDR3 region has the DNA TGTGCCAGCAGCGTAACCTCAGTGAACACCGGGGAGCTGTTTTTT.

This chain joins TRBV28 and TRBJ1-5; D remains ambiguous. This CDR3 comprises 13 residues. Trimming took 8 bases from V and 7 from J, leaving 15 bases between them. In germline, CDR1 is MDHEN, CDR2 SYDVKM. Written as DNA, the CDR3 is TGTGCCAGCGGAGGGAGTGGTGACCAGCCCCAGCATTTT. This gives the protein CASGGSGDQPQHF.

J is TRBJ2-7 and V is TRBV28; 7 bases line up with TRBD1. The CDR3 has 13 residues. CDR1 is MDHEN, CDR2 SYDVKM, per germline. The V gene end was trimmed by 5 bases and the J gene end by 5 bases; junction bases not matched to a gene: 6. The CDR3, as DNA: TGTGCCAGCAGTACGACAGGGCCGGACGAGCAGTACTTC. The encoded protein is CASSTTGPDEQYF. Complete variable domain (other parts from reference TRBV28 and TRBJ2-7): DVKVTQSSRYLVKRTGEKVFLECVQDMDHENMFWYRQDPGLGLRLIYFSYDVKMKEKGDIPEGYSVSREKKERFSLILESASTNQTSMYLCASSTTGPDEQYFGPGTRLTVT.

The chain employs TRBV11-2 and TRBJ1-1; possibly TRBD1 for D (5 bases). The length of the CDR3 is 12 residues. Germline lookup yields CDR1 SGHAT and CDR2 FQNNGV. Trimming shortened V by 7 bases and J by 4 bases, and 10 bases separated the two germline ends. In DNA, the CDR3 is TGTGCCAGCACTTCTCAGGGCACTGAAGCTTTCTTT. This gives the protein CASTSQGTEAFF.

The J gene is TRBJ1-2, the V gene TRBV19, with 8 bases matching TRBD1. V shed 3 bases and J 10 bases; nucleotides not matched to a gene: 7. Germline CDR1 LNHDA, CDR2 SQIVND (reference sequence). The CDR3 is made up of 13 amino acids. The CDR3 protein is CASSMGQERSYTF. DNA for the CDR3: TGTGCCAGTAGTATGGGACAGGAAAGGTCCTACACCTTC.

This clone turned up a few times. This chain uses TRBV2 with TRBJ1-6, with D uncertain. The CDR3 runs 13 residues. Germline CDR1 is SNHLY and CDR2 is FYNNEI. V lost 7 bases to trimming and J lost 9 bases, with 13 bases between them. The CDR3 loop reads CASTDSEGSPLHF. CDR3 sequence (DNA): TGTGCCAGCACCGACTCCGAAGGTTCACCCCTCCACTTT.

The J gene is TRBJ1-2, the V gene TRBV19; D possibly corresponds to TRBD1 (5 bases). The V gene's germline CDR1 is LNHDA and CDR2 SQIVND (reference sequence). The CDR3 length is 11 residues. V lost 9 bases to trimming and J lost 1 base, with 6 bases between them. Here the CDR3 reads CASGGNYGYTF. CDR3 in DNA: TGTGCCAGCGGGGGTAACTATGGCTACACCTTC. Supplemented by reference TRBV19 and TRBJ1-2, the full variable domain reads DGGITQSPKYLFRKEGQNVTLSCEQNLNHDAMYWYRQDPGQGLRLIYYSQIVNDFQKGDIAEGYSVSREKKESFPLTVTSAQKNPTAFYLCASGGNYGYTFGSGTRLTVV.

The V call is TRBV25-1, the J call TRBJ2-3; no reliable D call. With 6 bases removed from V and 0 bases from J, the gap between germline ends came to 16 bases. Germline CDR1 is MGHDK and CDR2 is SYGVNS. The CDR3 is 16 residues long. The CDR3 is CASRVGRSSSTDTQYF. The CDR3 DNA sequence: TGTGCCAGCAGGGTGGGCCGGTCATCTAGCACAGATACGCAGTATTTT. The whole variable domain, filled in from reference TRBV25-1 and TRBJ2-3, reads EADIYQTPRYLVIGTGKKITLECSQTMGHDKMYWYQQDPGMELHLIHYSYGVNSTEKGDLSSESTVSRIRTEHFPLTLESARPSHTSQYLCASRVGRSSSTDTQYFGPGTRLTVL.

This chain joins TRBV19 and TRBJ1-2; 9 positions match TRBD1. Germline values: CDR1 LNHDA, CDR2 SQIVND (reference sequence). The CDR3 is 15 residues long. With V trimmed by 6 bases and J by 0 bases, 5 bases remained unmatched. The DNA for the CDR3 is TGTGCCAGTAGCCAGGACAGGGGCACTAACTATGGCTACACCTTC. Residues: CASSQDRGTNYGYTF.